This record looks at one T cell receptor beta chain sequence and its context. The data were obtained in a study of shared T cell receptors in the human thymus. Profiling relied on immunoSEQ multiplex PCR, and the TCRdb table lists in-frame clones only, not all of them. The table lists hundreds of thousands of clones, 78% of them singletons. V was clipped by 0 bases and J by 5 bases; unmatched bases: 14. The germline gives CDR1 LGHNA, CDR2 YSLEER. The CDR3 is 19 residues long. This same sample was also taken into another study, of human thymus T cells.

Sample: thymocytes. The sequence came from a boy in the first two years of life with a congenital heart defect. The chain recombines TRBV4-3 with TRBJ2-5; TRBD2 agrees at 11 bases. The CDR3: CASSQDLAGGPGWRETQYF. The CDR3, as DNA: TGCGCCAGCAGCCAAGATCTAGCGGGAGGACCGGGGTGGAGGGAGACCCAGTACTTC.